This record concerns one TCR beta chain sequence. This clonotype was observed many times. The specificity of this receptor is unknown. No base quality information exists; no much larger clone differs at one position. The library came from 5' RACE. The listed sequencing device is Illumina MiSeq. During library preparation, unique molecular identifiers were attached to individual cDNA molecules so that TCRs could be counted in a quantitative, reproducible way. Regarding the original processing steps: Samples had a median of roughly 100,000 TCRs, with a range from roughly 23,224 to 700,000. V, J and CDR3 annotation of the TCR reads was performed with the Decombinator software suite. Every sample was subsampled to the same number of TCRs (28,000) for the PS versus PT1 abundance plots. TCRs were defined as expanded if absent before sensitization and observed at least eight times at the 2-week time point. TCRdb cleaned the public reads at Q25 with fastp, built clones with MiXCR and kept in-frame beta chains. Here each entry gathers all rows of one CDR3 protein and keeps the most common genes and DNA. Here the V and J calls rest on TCRdb's processing, not on the authors' analysis. The sample table records about 140,000 distinct CDR3 sequences; 3.5% to 5% of these occur just once. Clones ranked in the top ten supply 1.3% to 1.5% of the sample.

According to the germline V gene, CDR1 reads MGHDK and CDR2 reads SYGVNS. The CDR3 contains 15 residues, cysteine and phenylalanine counted. CDR3 DNA is the only sequence kept; it has 45 bases, read in frame from the first base. Trimming takes 4 bases from V and 3 bases from J, and the germline ends sit 16 bases apart. The data originate from a study of human T cells and chemical hapten exposure (dated by TCRdb to the early 2020s). Notes on the research overall: Libraries were pooled for sequencing, and variation in per-sample TCR yields was attributed mainly to small differences in library volumes within the pool. Peripheral blood TCR repertoire changes were tracked in vivo in alopecia patients during primary and secondary sensitization to the hapten diphenylcyclopropenone (DPC). For every blood RNA sample, sequencing covered both the TCR alpha and TCR beta chains.

General conclusions and limits of the study: No change with DPC sensitization was found in the number of TCRs above 1 in 1000 frequency, and no evidence of global repertoire structure alterations was found. Repeated subsampling changed both the strength of the expansion versus patch-test correlation and the threshold at which the correlation became significant.

Total RNA was extracted from unfractionated whole blood collected in Tempus Blood RNA tubes. Five healthy volunteers acted as controls for TCR sequencing and had blood drawn at day 0, 2 weeks and 6 weeks. This clonotype originated in a female donor in good health. This chain is built from TRBV25-1 and TRBJ2-7, with the D gene not clear enough to name. CDR3 region: CASSGFERLYYEQYF. The DNA sequence is TGTGCCAGCAGTGGTTTCGAGAGGCTATACTACGAGCAGTACTTC.